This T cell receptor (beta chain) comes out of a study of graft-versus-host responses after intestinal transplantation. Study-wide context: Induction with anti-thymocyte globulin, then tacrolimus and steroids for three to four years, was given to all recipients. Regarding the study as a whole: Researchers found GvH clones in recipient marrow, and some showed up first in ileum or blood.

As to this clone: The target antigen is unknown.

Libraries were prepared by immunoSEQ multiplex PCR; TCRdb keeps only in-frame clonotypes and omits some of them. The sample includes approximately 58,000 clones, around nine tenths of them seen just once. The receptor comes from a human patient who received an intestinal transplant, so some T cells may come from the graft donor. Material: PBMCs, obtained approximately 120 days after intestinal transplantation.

The CDR3 sequence is CATQDSYSNQPQHF. The DNA for the CDR3 is TGTGCCACCCAGGACAGTTATAGCAATCAGCCCCAGCATTTT. V gene TRBV2 combines with J gene TRBJ1-5; D is possibly TRBD1 (6 bases). The ends were cut back, 10 bases at V and 0 bases at J, with 13 bases in the middle. The length of the CDR3 is 14 residues. Germline CDR1 and CDR2: SNHLY and FYNNEI.